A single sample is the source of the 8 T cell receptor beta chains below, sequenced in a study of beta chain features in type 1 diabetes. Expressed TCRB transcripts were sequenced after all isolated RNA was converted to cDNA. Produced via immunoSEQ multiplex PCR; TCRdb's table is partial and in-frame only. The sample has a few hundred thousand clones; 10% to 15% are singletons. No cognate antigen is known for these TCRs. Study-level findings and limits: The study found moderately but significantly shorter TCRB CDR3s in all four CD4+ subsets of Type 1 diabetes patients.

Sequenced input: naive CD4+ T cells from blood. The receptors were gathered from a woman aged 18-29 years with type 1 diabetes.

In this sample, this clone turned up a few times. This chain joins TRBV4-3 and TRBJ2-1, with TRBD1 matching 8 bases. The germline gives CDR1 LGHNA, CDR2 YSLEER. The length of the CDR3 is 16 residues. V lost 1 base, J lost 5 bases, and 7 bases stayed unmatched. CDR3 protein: CASSQVPGQDHNEQFF. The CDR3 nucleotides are TGCGCCAGCAGCCAAGTTCCGGGACAGGACCACAATGAGCAGTTCTTC.

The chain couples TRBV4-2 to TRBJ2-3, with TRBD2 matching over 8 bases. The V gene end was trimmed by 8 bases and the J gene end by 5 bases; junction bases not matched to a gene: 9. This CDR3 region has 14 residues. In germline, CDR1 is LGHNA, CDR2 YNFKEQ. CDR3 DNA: TGTGCCAGCGCGAGCGGGAGCGAGGGAGATACGCAGTATTTT. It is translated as CASASGSEGDTQYF.

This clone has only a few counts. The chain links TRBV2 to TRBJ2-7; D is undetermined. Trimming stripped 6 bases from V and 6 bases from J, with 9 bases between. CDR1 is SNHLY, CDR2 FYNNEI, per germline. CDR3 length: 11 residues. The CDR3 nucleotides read TGTGCCAGCAGCGAGAATAGCGAGCAGTACTTC. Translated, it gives CASSENSEQYF.

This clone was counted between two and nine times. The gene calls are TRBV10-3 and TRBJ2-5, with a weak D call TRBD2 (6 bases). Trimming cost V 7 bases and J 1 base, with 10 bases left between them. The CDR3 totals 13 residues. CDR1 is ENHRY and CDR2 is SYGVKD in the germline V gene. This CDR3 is CAITKGLQETQYF. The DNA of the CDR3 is TGTGCCATCACCAAGGGACTCCAAGAGACCCAGTACTTC.

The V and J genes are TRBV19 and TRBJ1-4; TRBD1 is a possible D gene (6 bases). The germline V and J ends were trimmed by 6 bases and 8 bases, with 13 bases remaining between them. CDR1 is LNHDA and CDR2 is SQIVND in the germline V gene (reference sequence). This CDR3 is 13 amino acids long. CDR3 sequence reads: CASRRGGEEKLFF. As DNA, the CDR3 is TGTGCCAGTAGAAGGGGGGGAGAGGAAAAACTGTTTTTT.

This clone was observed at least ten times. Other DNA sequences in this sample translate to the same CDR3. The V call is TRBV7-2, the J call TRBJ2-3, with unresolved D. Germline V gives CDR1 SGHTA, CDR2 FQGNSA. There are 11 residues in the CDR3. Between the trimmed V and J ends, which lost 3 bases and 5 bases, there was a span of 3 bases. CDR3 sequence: CASSFGDTQYF. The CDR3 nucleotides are TGTGCCAGCAGCTTCGGAGATACGCAGTATTTT.

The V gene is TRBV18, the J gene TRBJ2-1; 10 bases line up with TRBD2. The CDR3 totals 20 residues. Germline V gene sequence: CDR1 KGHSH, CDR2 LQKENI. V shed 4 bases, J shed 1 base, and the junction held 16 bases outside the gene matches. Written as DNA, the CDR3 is TGTGCCAGCTCACGGAGGATGGGGACTAGCGTGGAGACTTCCTACAATGAGCAGTTCTTC. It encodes CASSRRMGTSVETSYNEQFF.

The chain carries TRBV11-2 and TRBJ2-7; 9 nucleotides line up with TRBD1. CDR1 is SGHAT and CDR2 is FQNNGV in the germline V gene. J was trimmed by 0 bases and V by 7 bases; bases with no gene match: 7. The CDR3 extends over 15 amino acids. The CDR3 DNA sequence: TGTGCCAGCACCCCCGGGACAGGGTTCTCCTACGAGCAGTACTTC. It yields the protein CASTPGTGFSYEQYF.